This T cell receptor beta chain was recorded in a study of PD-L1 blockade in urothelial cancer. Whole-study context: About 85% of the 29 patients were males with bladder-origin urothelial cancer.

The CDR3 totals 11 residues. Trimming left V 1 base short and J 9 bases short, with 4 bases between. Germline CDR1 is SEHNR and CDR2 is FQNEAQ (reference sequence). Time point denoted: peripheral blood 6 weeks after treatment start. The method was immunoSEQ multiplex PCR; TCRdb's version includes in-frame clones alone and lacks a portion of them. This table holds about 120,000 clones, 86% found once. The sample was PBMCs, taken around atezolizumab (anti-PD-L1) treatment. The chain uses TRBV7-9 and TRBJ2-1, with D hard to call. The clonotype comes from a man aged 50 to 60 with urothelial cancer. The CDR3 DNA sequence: TGTGCCAGCAGCTTAGGCGGTGAGCAGTTCTTC. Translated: CASSLGGEQFF.